This TCR beta chain derives from a study of blood T cell repertoires in COVID-19 (dated by TCRdb to the early 2020s). A note on the overall study: The collaborator samples originated in the United States, Italy and Spain and spanned the acute and convalescent phases of COVID-19. Nearly every sample came with metadata listing a de-identified subject ID, COVID-19 status, age in years and sex. The dataset comprised deeply sampled blood TCRbeta repertoires from subjects exposed to, actively infected with, or recovered from COVID-19. The prospective study material was composed of cDNA or gDNA derived from T cells, B-cell-depleted T cells, or PBMCs. Where available, HLA class I and class II types were taken from metadata supplied by the sample provider and were not determined by assay-based typing. A freely available public database, intended as a resource for researchers studying the immune response to SARS-CoV-2, is where the repertoires were released. Samples came from the ongoing ImmuneRACE study (first 160 participants) plus 1,254 subjects from 6 global collaborators. Points the paper makes about the study in general: Clinical and demographic metadata were provided uncurated, with the amount varying by source and participant.

Collaborating institutions collected whole blood in K2EDTA tubes following their own protocols. For TCRbeta analysis, collaborators shipped samples as frozen whole blood, isolated PBMCs, or DNA extracted from either of those sample types. For CDR1 and CDR2, the germline V gene lists LGHNA and YNFKEQ. V loses 5 bases at its end and J loses 3 bases; junction bases beyond the gene matches: 7. Reading from cysteine to phenylalanine, the CDR3 counts 14 amino acids. Here the CDR3 DNA is all that survives: 42 bases in frame from base 1. With respect to this clone: Its antigen is unknown. Base qualities are not recorded, but no much larger clone differs from it by a single base.

TCRbeta CDR3 regions were amplified from genomic DNA using the immunoSEQ Assay, a bias-controlled multiplex PCR. As for the authors' bioinformatics: Within the assay, amplification of reference gene primers was used to estimate how many nucleated cells each sample contained. To quantify the absolute abundance of each unique TCRbeta CDR3 rearrangement, sequence reads were collapsed and filtered. Productive Simpson clonality was computed per sample as the square root of Simpson's diversity index over productive rearrangements. The table comes from immuneACCESS by way of TCRdb, which keeps in-frame sequences with V and J called. Part of the clones is missing from these tables; in studies checked, under half for an unresolved V gene and the rest for unknown reasons. The V and J calls and clone size were taken over from that table, and D and trimming were inferred from the DNA. Counted in this sample were about 260,000 clones; roughly 90% of them appeared once. Of the sample, under 2.5% is held by the ten largest clones.

The sample taken for sequencing was peripheral blood. The V gene is TRBV4-2 and the J gene is TRBJ2-7, with TRBD1 matching 7 junction bases. The sequence came from a man aged 30-40 years with active or convalescent COVID-19. CDR3 protein: CASSDRNRGYEQYF. The DNA reads TGTGCCAGCAGCGACCGGAACAGGGGCTACGAGCAGTACTTC.